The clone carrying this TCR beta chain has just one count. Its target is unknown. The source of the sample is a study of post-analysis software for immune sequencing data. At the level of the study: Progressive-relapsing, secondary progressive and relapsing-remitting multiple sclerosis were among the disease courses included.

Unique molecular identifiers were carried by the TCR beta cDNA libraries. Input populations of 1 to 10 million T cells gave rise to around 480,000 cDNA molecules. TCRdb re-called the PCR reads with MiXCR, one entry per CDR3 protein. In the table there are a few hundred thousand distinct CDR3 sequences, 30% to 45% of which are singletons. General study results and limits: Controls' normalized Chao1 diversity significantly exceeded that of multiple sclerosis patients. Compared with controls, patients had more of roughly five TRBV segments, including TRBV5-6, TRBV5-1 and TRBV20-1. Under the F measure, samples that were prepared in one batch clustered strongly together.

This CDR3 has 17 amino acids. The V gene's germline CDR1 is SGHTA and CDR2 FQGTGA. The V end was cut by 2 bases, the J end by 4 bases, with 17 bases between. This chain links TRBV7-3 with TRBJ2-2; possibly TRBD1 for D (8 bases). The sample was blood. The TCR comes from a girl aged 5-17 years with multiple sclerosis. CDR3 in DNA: TGTGCCAGCAGCTTAGGGGGGGGACAGGAGAGCACCGGGGAGCTGTTTTTT. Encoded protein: CASSLGGGQESTGELFF. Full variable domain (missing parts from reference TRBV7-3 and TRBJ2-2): GAGVSQTPSNKVTEKGKYVELRCDPISGHTALYWYRQSLGQGPEFLIYFQGTGAADDSGLPNDRFFAVRPEGSVSTLKIQRTERGDSAVYLCASSLGGGQESTGELFFGEGSRLTVL.